The rows below give T cell receptor beta chains drawn from one sample of a study of blood T cells in healthy people across ages. TCRdb re-called the 5' RACE reads with MiXCR, one entry per CDR3 protein. The sample lists more than 500,000 distinct CDR3 sequences, approximately 26% occurring once. The data also belong to a second study, concerning T cells of mothers and their children.

The sample taken for sequencing was blood. These TCRs come from a boy younger than 10 in good health. CDR3s include the opening cysteine and the closing phenylalanine or tryptophan. Fields, in order: D gene, V gene, clone size, J gene, CDR3 DNA, CDR3 protein. A D gene is named only where the DNA matches it firmly. Rows may omit the clone size; those that give it use once, few, many or a size class.

D gene: TRBD1
V gene: TRBV27
clone size: -
J gene: TRBJ2-5
CDR3 DNA: TGTGCCAGCAGTTTGACAGGGACGAGTGGGCAGTACTTC
CDR3 protein: CASSLTGTSGQYF

D gene: -
V gene: TRBV12-3/TRBV12-4
clone size: few
J gene: TRBJ2-5
CDR3 DNA: TGTGCCAGCACCTGGAGAGGGATGGGAGAGACCCAGTACTTC
CDR3 protein: CASTWRGMGETQYF

D gene: TRBD2
V gene: TRBV7-9
clone size: -
J gene: TRBJ2-7
CDR3 DNA: TGTGCCAGCAGCTTCAGGCTAGCGGGAGTAAACGAGCAGTACTTC
CDR3 protein: CASSFRLAGVNEQYF

D gene: -
V gene: TRBV5-1
clone size: -
J gene: TRBJ2-7
CDR3 DNA: TGCGCCAGCAGCTTGGGTGGTTTGAGGAGGGACTACGAGCAGTACTTC
CDR3 protein: CASSLGGLRRDYEQYF

D gene: TRBD2
V gene: TRBV30
clone size: few
J gene: TRBJ2-5
CDR3 DNA: TGTGCCTGGACTATAGCGGGGGGGGTGACCCAGTACTTC
CDR3 protein: CAWTIAGGVTQYF

D gene: -
V gene: TRBV13
clone size: -
J gene: TRBJ2-7
CDR3 DNA: TGTGCCAGCAGCTCGGGACGCGGCTCCTACGAGCAGTACTTC
CDR3 protein: CASSSGRGSYEQYF

D gene: -
V gene: TRBV12-3/TRBV12-4
clone size: many
J gene: TRBJ2-2
CDR3 DNA: TGCGCCAGCAGCTTGGGGACGCCGAACACCGGGGAGCTGTTTTTT
CDR3 protein: CASSLGTPNTGELFF

D gene: -
V gene: TRBV5-1
clone size: -
J gene: TRBJ1-1
CDR3 DNA: TGCGCCAGTAGCTTATCCTGGGGGGGGAGGACTGAAGCTTTCTTT
CDR3 protein: CASSLSWGGRTEAFF

D gene: -
V gene: TRBV30
clone size: -
J gene: TRBJ2-7
CDR3 DNA: TGTGCCTGGTTCGGGGCCCCAGTATTCGAGCAGTACTTC
CDR3 protein: CAWFGAPVFEQYF

D gene: -
V gene: TRBV27
clone size: few
J gene: TRBJ2-3
CDR3 DNA: TGTGCCAGCAGTGAAGAAAGCACAGATACGCAGTATTTT
CDR3 protein: CASSEESTDTQYF

D gene: -
V gene: TRBV27
clone size: few
J gene: TRBJ2-3
CDR3 DNA: TGTGCCAGCAGTCTCCGGACTGGCGGGGGCGATACGCAGTATTTT
CDR3 protein: CASSLRTGGGDTQYF

D gene: -
V gene: TRBV25-1
clone size: few
J gene: TRBJ2-3
CDR3 DNA: TGTGCCAGCAGTGAAATGGCAGATACGCAGTATTTT
CDR3 protein: CASSEMADTQYF

D gene: -
V gene: TRBV29-1
clone size: -
J gene: TRBJ1-4
CDR3 DNA: TGCAGCTCCATCAGGAATGGAAAACTGTTTTTT
CDR3 protein: CSSIRNGKLFF

D gene: -
V gene: TRBV11-2
clone size: few
J gene: TRBJ1-3
CDR3 DNA: TGTGCCAGCAGCTTATTCCCACGGGGGGCAGGAGGAAACACCATATATTTT
CDR3 protein: CASSLFPRGAGGNTIYF

D gene: TRBD1
V gene: TRBV28
clone size: few
J gene: TRBJ1-1
CDR3 DNA: TGTGCCAGCACCTCGGACAGGCAGGCTGAAGCTTTCTTT
CDR3 protein: CASTSDRQAEAFF

D gene: TRBD2
V gene: TRBV20-1
clone size: few
J gene: TRBJ2-1
CDR3 DNA: TGCAGTGCTAAACCGGGACTAGCGGAGCCCCGGGATCAGTTCTTC
CDR3 protein: CSAKPGLAEPRDQFF

D gene: -
V gene: TRBV29-1
clone size: many
J gene: TRBJ2-1
CDR3 DNA: TGCAGCGGGTATAGGACTGGTAACAATGAGCAGTTCTTC
CDR3 protein: CSGYRTGNNEQFF

D gene: TRBD2
V gene: TRBV19
clone size: few
J gene: TRBJ2-7
CDR3 DNA: TGTGCCAACATAGGTAGCGGGACCAGTGAGAACTACGAGCAGTACTTC
CDR3 protein: CANIGSGTSENYEQYF

D gene: TRBD1
V gene: TRBV12-3/TRBV12-4
clone size: -
J gene: TRBJ2-7
CDR3 DNA: TGTGCCAGCAGTTCCGGGACAGAATATTACGAGCAGTACTTC
CDR3 protein: CASSSGTEYYEQYF

D gene: -
V gene: TRBV19
clone size: few
J gene: TRBJ1-1
CDR3 DNA: TGTGCCAGTAGTCCGCTTACGGCGGACACTGAAGCTTTCTTT
CDR3 protein: CASSPLTADTEAFF

D gene: -
V gene: TRBV29-1
clone size: few
J gene: TRBJ1-1
CDR3 DNA: TGCAGCGTTGAGACTAGTGAAGCTTTCTTT
CDR3 protein: CSVETSEAFF

D gene: -
V gene: TRBV20-1
clone size: few
J gene: TRBJ2-6
CDR3 DNA: TGCAGTGCTAGAGGAGGCCAGTTTCATTCTGGGGCCAACGTCCTGACTTTC
CDR3 protein: CSARGGQFHSGANVLTF

D gene: -
V gene: TRBV29-1
clone size: -
J gene: TRBJ2-1
CDR3 DNA: TGCAGCGTTGAAGACAAGACCGATGAGCAGTTCTTC
CDR3 protein: CSVEDKTDEQFF

D gene: TRBD2
V gene: TRBV11-2
clone size: -
J gene: TRBJ2-2
CDR3 DNA: TGTGCCAGCAGGCCTAGTGGAGCGGGGAGGGGTTCCGGGGAGCTGTTTTTT
CDR3 protein: CASRPSGAGRGSGELFF

D gene: -
V gene: TRBV7-9
clone size: few
J gene: TRBJ2-5
CDR3 DNA: TGTGCCAGCAGCCATCCGGTTGGTGAGACCCAGTACTTC
CDR3 protein: CASSHPVGETQYF

D gene: TRBD2
V gene: TRBV29-1
clone size: -
J gene: TRBJ2-3
CDR3 DNA: TGCAGCGTTTCTACCGGACTAGCGGGAGCCCATAGCACAGATACGCAGTATTTT
CDR3 protein: CSVSTGLAGAHSTDTQYF

D gene: TRBD1
V gene: TRBV9
clone size: few
J gene: TRBJ2-7
CDR3 DNA: TGTGCCAGCAGCCCCCAACCGGGACAGGGATACGAGCAGTACTTC
CDR3 protein: CASSPQPGQGYEQYF

D gene: -
V gene: TRBV5-1
clone size: -
J gene: TRBJ2-1
CDR3 DNA: TGCGCCAGTCAAGGACTTAGGGGTGGTGAGCAGTTCTTC
CDR3 protein: CASQGLRGGEQFF

D gene: -
V gene: TRBV7-2
clone size: -
J gene: TRBJ2-7
CDR3 DNA: TGTGCCAGCAGCTTAGTAGGACATGGGAACGAGCAGTACTTC
CDR3 protein: CASSLVGHGNEQYF

D gene: TRBD1
V gene: TRBV27
clone size: -
J gene: TRBJ2-6
CDR3 DNA: TGTGCCAGCAGCGGACAGGGTGTCATCGGGGCCAACGTCCTGACTTTC
CDR3 protein: CASSGQGVIGANVLTF

D gene: TRBD1
V gene: TRBV12-3/TRBV12-4
clone size: -
J gene: TRBJ1-5
CDR3 DNA: TGTGCCAGCAGTCCCGACAGGGCGGAACAGCCCCAGCATTTT
CDR3 protein: CASSPDRAEQPQHF

D gene: TRBD1
V gene: TRBV6-1
clone size: -
J gene: TRBJ1-6
CDR3 DNA: TGTGCCAGCAGAGACAGGGGCTCTTCTAATTCACCCCTCCACTTT
CDR3 protein: CASRDRGSSNSPLHF

D gene: -
V gene: TRBV7-9
clone size: -
J gene: TRBJ2-7
CDR3 DNA: TGTGCCAGCACCCAAAGGGGGGAGTCCTCCTACGAGCAGTACTTC
CDR3 protein: CASTQRGESSYEQYF

D gene: -
V gene: TRBV20-1
clone size: many
J gene: TRBJ2-5
CDR3 DNA: TGCAGTGCTAGTCGGGCCCAAGAGACCCAGTACTTC
CDR3 protein: CSASRAQETQYF

D gene: -
V gene: TRBV6-5
clone size: few
J gene: TRBJ2-7
CDR3 DNA: TGTGCCAGCAGGGGCAGGGGAGGAGGCGAGCAGTACTTC
CDR3 protein: CASRGRGGGEQYF

D gene: TRBD1
V gene: TRBV2
clone size: few
J gene: TRBJ2-7
CDR3 DNA: TGTGCCAGCAACTCTCTGGACAGGGGGCAGAAGAGGCAGTACTTC
CDR3 protein: CASNSLDRGQKRQYF

D gene: TRBD2
V gene: TRBV15
clone size: few
J gene: TRBJ2-3
CDR3 DNA: TGTGCCACCAGCAGAGAAAGGACTAGCGGCACAGATACGCAGTATTTT
CDR3 protein: CATSRERTSGTDTQYF

D gene: TRBD2
V gene: TRBV4-3
clone size: few
J gene: TRBJ2-7
CDR3 DNA: TGCGCCAGCAGCCAAGATTTGGGCGGGAGGGCCCTTGCCTACGAGCAGTACTTC
CDR3 protein: CASSQDLGGRALAYEQYF

D gene: -
V gene: TRBV6-6
clone size: few
J gene: TRBJ2-5
CDR3 DNA: TGTGCCAGCAGTTTGGCTAGCAGGAGTTCCCAGTACTTC
CDR3 protein: CASSLASRSSQYF

D gene: -
V gene: TRBV10-3
clone size: -
J gene: TRBJ2-4
CDR3 DNA: TGTGCCATCAGTGAGTCGAAACCGGGACACCCAGACCTTAAAAACATTCAGTACTTC
CDR3 protein: CAISESKPGHPDLKNIQYF

D gene: -
V gene: TRBV29-1
clone size: few
J gene: TRBJ1-2
CDR3 DNA: TGCAGCGCCTGGGGGACTGATTACAATGGCTACACCTTC
CDR3 protein: CSAWGTDYNGYTF

D gene: -
V gene: TRBV20-1
clone size: -
J gene: TRBJ2-5
CDR3 DNA: TGCAGTGCTAGGTCTGGTGCCATCTCGTACCAAGAGACCCAGTACTTC
CDR3 protein: CSARSGAISYQETQYF

D gene: -
V gene: TRBV29-1
clone size: few
J gene: TRBJ1-1
CDR3 DNA: TGCAGCGTTGAGGCCGGATTCGACCCGAACACTGAAGCTTTCTTT
CDR3 protein: CSVEAGFDPNTEAFF

D gene: -
V gene: TRBV20-1
clone size: -
J gene: TRBJ2-1
CDR3 DNA: TGCAGTGCTAGACAGGGTAGGGTTGTCGATGAGCAGTTCTTC
CDR3 protein: CSARQGRVVDEQFF

D gene: -
V gene: TRBV12-3/TRBV12-4
clone size: few
J gene: TRBJ1-6
CDR3 DNA: TGTGCCAGCAGTCCCAGTGGGACCCTCCACTTT
CDR3 protein: CASSPSGTLHF

D gene: -
V gene: TRBV7-2
clone size: once
J gene: TRBJ2-7
CDR3 DNA: TGTGCCAGCAGCTTAGATTCGGGAACCCTTATTCCTGGCGAGCAGTACTTC
CDR3 protein: CASSLDSGTLIPGEQYF

D gene: -
V gene: TRBV4-2
clone size: many
J gene: TRBJ2-6
CDR3 DNA: TGTGCCAGCAGCCAAGAGGGGGTCTCTGGGGCCAACGTCCTGACTTTC
CDR3 protein: CASSQEGVSGANVLTF

D gene: -
V gene: TRBV15
clone size: few
J gene: TRBJ2-7
CDR3 DNA: TGTGCCACCACAGATGGGAGCCTCTACGAGCAGTACTTC
CDR3 protein: CATTDGSLYEQYF